These 5 T cell receptor beta chains were all obtained from the same sample, sequenced in a study of siplizumab effects on memory and regulatory T cells. The data were produced by immunoSEQ multiplex PCR, yet TCRdb's version contains in-frame clones alone and is incomplete. The top ten hold roughly 1.3% of the sample, which has around 100,000 clones, approximately 94% seen once. The sample taken for sequencing was non-Treg CD4+ T cells sorted from blood. These receptors were collected from a human donor in good health.

The chain combines TRBV6-1 with TRBJ2-2; 8 bases match TRBD2. Germline V gives CDR1 MNHNS, CDR2 SASEGT. CDR3 size: 14 residues. With V trimmed by 5 bases and J by 6 bases, 5 bases remained unmatched. CDR3 sequence (DNA): TGTGCCAGCAGTCGTAGCGGGGAGGCCGGGGAGCTGTTTTTT. Translation: CASSRSGEAGELFF.

This rearrangement joins TRBV28 to TRBJ2-3, with 7 bases fitting TRBD2. This CDR3 spans 15 amino acids. The germline V gene has CDR1 MDHEN and CDR2 SYDVKM. V gave up 3 bases and J gave up 5 bases; unmatched junction bases: 8. CDR3 sequence: CASSLGGRARDTQYF. The CDR3 DNA is TGTGCCAGCAGTTTGGGGGGGAGGGCCAGAGATACGCAGTATTTT. Using reference TRBV28 and TRBJ2-3 for the parts outside the CDR3, the full variable domain is DVKVTQSSRYLVKRTGEKVFLECVQDMDHENMFWYRQDPGLGLRLIYFSYDVKMKEKGDIPEGYSVSREKKERFSLILESASTNQTSMYLCASSLGGRARDTQYFGPGTRLTVL.

The genes are TRBV11-2 and TRBJ2-3, with TRBD2 matching 9 bases. The CDR3 totals 19 residues. Trimming at V came to 0 bases and at J to 0 bases, leaving 10 bases not matched to a gene. Germline V CDR1 and CDR2: SGHAT, FQNNGV. This CDR3 reads CASSLEGSGRFGSTDTQYF. CDR3 nucleotide sequence: TGTGCCAGCAGCTTAGAAGGTAGCGGGAGATTCGGAAGCACAGATACGCAGTATTTT.

The J gene is TRBJ2-7, the V gene TRBV11-3, with D possibly being TRBD2 (5 bases). The germline V and J ends were trimmed by 1 base and 2 bases, with 9 bases remaining between them. Germline assignment: CDR1 SGHNT and CDR2 YENEEA. There are 14 residues in the CDR3. In nucleotides, the CDR3 is TGTGCCAGCAGCTTAGGACCGACTACCTACGAGCAGTACTTC. Translating gives CASSLGPTTYEQYF.

The V call is TRBV7-8, the J call TRBJ2-2; D is tentatively TRBD1 or TRBD2 (5 bases each). Germline V lookup: CDR1 SGHVS, CDR2 FQNEAQ. This CDR3 comprises 15 residues. Trimming removed 7 bases at V and 4 bases at J, with 16 bases between. CDR3 in amino acids: CASTSQGRVTGELFF. CDR3 bases: TGTGCCAGCACCTCGCAGGGACGGGTCACCGGGGAGCTGTTTTTT.